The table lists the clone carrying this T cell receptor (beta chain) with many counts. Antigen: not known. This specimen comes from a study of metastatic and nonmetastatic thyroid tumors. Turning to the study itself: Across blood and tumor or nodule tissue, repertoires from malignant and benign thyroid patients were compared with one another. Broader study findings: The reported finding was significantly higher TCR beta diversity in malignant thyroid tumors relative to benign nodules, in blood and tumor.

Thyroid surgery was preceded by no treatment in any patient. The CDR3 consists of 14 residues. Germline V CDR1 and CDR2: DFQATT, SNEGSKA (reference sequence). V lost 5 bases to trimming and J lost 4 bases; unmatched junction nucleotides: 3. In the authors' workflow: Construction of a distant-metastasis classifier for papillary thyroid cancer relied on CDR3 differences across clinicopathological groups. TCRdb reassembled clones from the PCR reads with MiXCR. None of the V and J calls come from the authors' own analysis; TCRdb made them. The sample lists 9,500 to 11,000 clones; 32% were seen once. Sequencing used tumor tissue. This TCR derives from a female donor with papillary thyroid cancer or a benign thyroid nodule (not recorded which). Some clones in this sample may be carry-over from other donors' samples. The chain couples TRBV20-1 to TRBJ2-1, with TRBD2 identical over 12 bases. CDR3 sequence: CSARLAGAYNEQFF. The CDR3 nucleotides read TGCAGTGCTCGACTAGCGGGGGCTTACAATGAGCAGTTCTTC.